These 25 T cell receptor beta chains originate from one sample sequenced in a study of beta chain features in type 1 diabetes listed by TCRdb under 2018. General study outcomes and caveats: In all four CD4+ subsets, TCRB CDR3 length was moderately but significantly shorter in type 1 diabetes patients.

Library preparation used the immunoSEQ multiplex PCR assay. All of the isolated RNA was reverse transcribed with the High Capacity cDNA Reverse Transcription Kit, so expressed TCRB transcripts were sequenced. Held by TCRdb, this immuneACCESS table contains in-frame sequences only and omits some clones. Under half of the omission traces to an unresolved V gene where checked; the cause of the rest is unknown. Within this sample are under 850,000 clones, with 10% to 15% of them counted one time only. The ten largest make up 0.022% of the sample. No cognate antigen is known for these TCRs. Sequences were obtained from naive CD4+ T cells from blood. The cell subset or site label, read with the paper, signifies: true naive CD4+ T cells. These receptors came from a man aged 18 to 35 with type 1 diabetes.

The chain is built from TRBV6-5 and TRBJ2-7, with D possibly being TRBD2 (5 bases). Germline V CDR1 and CDR2: MNHEY, SVGAGI. V was trimmed by 0 bases and J by 3 bases, leaving 6 bases between them. The CDR3 runs to 13 residues. CDR3 sequence reads: CASSYSRDYEQYF. In DNA form, the CDR3 reads TGTGCCAGCAGTTACTCACGGGACTACGAGCAGTACTTC.

This chain joins TRBV6-6 and TRBJ1-4, with D possibly being TRBD1 (5 bases). The CDR3 has 15 residues. The V end was cut by 0 bases, the J end by 6 bases, with 11 bases between. Germline V gene lookup returns CDR1 MNHNY and CDR2 SVGAGI (reference sequence). CDR3 region: CASSYSGGADEKLFF. For the CDR3, the DNA is TGTGCCAGCAGTTACTCCGGAGGGGCCGATGAAAAACTGTTTTTT.

This clone appeared a few times. This chain connects TRBV10-2 to TRBJ2-7; D is possibly TRBD2 (5 bases). The germline V and J ends were trimmed by 6 bases and 0 bases, with 9 bases remaining between them. Germline V gene data show CDR1 as WSHSY and CDR2 as SAAADI. The CDR3 loop spans 13 amino acids. The CDR3 is CASSRTPSYEQYF. CDR3 nucleotides: TGCGCCAGCAGCAGGACTCCCTCCTACGAGCAGTACTTC.

This clone has more than one count but fewer than ten. The chain joins TRBV30 to TRBJ1-1; D might be TRBD1 (5 bases). Germline-derived CDR1 and CDR2 are GTSNPN and SVGIG (reference sequence). CDR3 length: 11 amino acids. V was clipped by 0 bases and J by 12 bases, with 11 bases between them. The CDR3 protein is CAWSVGTPTFF. The CDR3 DNA is TGTGCCTGGAGTGTAGGGACTCCTACTTTCTTT.

The genes are TRBV5-6 and TRBJ2-3; 8 bases are a match to TRBD1. V was pared by 4 bases and J by 6 bases, with 10 bases of the junction left unmatched. The CDR3 extends over 15 amino acids. CDR1 and CDR2 from the germline V gene are SGHDT and YYEEEE. The CDR3: CASSPEEDRDDTQYF. The DNA of the CDR3 is TGTGCCAGCAGCCCTGAGGAGGACAGGGATGATACGCAGTATTTT.

The chain combines TRBV18 with TRBJ2-2; D tentatively reads TRBD1 or TRBD2 (6 bases each). V gave up 2 bases and J gave up 6 bases, with 16 bases separating them. There are 16 residues in the CDR3. The germline CDR1 and CDR2 sequences are KGHSH and LQKENI. CDR3 sequence reads: CASSPAGQSHAGELFF. CDR3 DNA sequence: TGTGCCAGCTCACCAGCGGGACAATCTCACGCCGGGGAGCTGTTTTTT.

A word on this clone: Different DNA sequences within this sample yield the same CDR3. J is TRBJ2-5 and V is TRBV7-2; TRBD1 might be the D (5 bases). Germline V gives CDR1 SGHTA, CDR2 FQGNSA. The CDR3 runs 14 residues. Trimming pared 2 bases from V and 5 bases from J, leaving 12 bases between. The CDR3 loop is CASSLLGARETQYF. The CDR3 region has the DNA TGTGCCAGCAGCTTACTTGGGGCCAGGGAGACCCAGTACTTC. Together with reference TRBV7-2 and TRBJ2-5, the CDR3 gives the full variable domain: GAGVSQSPSNKVTEKGKDVELRCDPISGHTALYWYRQSLGQGLEFLIYFQGNSAPDKSGLPSDRFSAERTGGSVSTLTIQRTQQEDSAVYLCASSLLGARETQYFGPGTRLLVL.

In this sample, this clone turned up a few times. The chain couples TRBV4-1 to TRBJ1-4; unclear D gene. The CDR3 extends over 15 amino acids. Germline-derived CDR1 and CDR2 are MGHRA and YSYEKL. V lost 0 bases, J lost 2 bases, and 7 bases lay in between. DNA of the CDR3: TGCGCCAGCAGCCAAGAGGAGGGCACTAATGAAAAACTGTTTTTT. Translation: CASSQEEGTNEKLFF.

This clone was counted only a few times. The chain couples TRBV30 to TRBJ2-7; D is ambiguous. The CDR3 sequence is 12 residues long. V lost 3 bases to trimming and J lost 3 bases, with 9 bases between them. From germline, CDR1 is GTSNPN and CDR2 SVGIG (reference sequence). CDR3 sequence: CAWRESYYEQYF. The CDR3 region has the DNA TGTGCCTGGAGGGAGAGCTACTACGAGCAGTACTTC.

Worth noting for this clone: The junction departs from germline at one end; a sequencing error may be responsible. The chain links TRBV20-1 to TRBJ1-1; no definite D call. This CDR3 contains 11 residues. Germline CDR1 DFQATT, CDR2 SNEGSKA (reference sequence). The CDR3 is CSARDGSDLYF. The CDR3 DNA is TGCAGTGCTAGAGATGGGTCAGACTTGTACTTT.

The chain employs TRBV7-3 and TRBJ2-3; D call uncertain. Germline V gene data show CDR1 as SGHTA and CDR2 as FQGTGA. With 0 bases removed from V and 1 base from J, the gap between germline ends came to 8 bases. The CDR3 sequence is 15 residues long. This chain's CDR3 is CASSLTGQGTDTQYF. DNA for the CDR3: TGTGCCAGCAGCTTAACGGGCCAGGGCACAGATACGCAGTATTTT.

V usage is TRBV7-2 and J usage is TRBJ1-1; no clear D gene. CDR3 length: 13 amino acids. Trimming stripped 4 bases from V and 1 base from J, with 7 bases between. Germline loops: CDR1 SGHTA, CDR2 FQGNSA. The CDR3 protein is CASSSPWNTEAFF. The CDR3 DNA follows: TGTGCCAGCAGCTCGCCGTGGAACACTGAAGCTTTCTTT. The variable domain in full, with the rest retrieved from reference TRBV7-2 and TRBJ1-1, is GAGVSQSPSNKVTEKGKDVELRCDPISGHTALYWYRQSLGQGLEFLIYFQGNSAPDKSGLPSDRFSAERTGGSVSTLTIQRTQQEDSAVYLCASSSPWNTEAFFGQGTRLTVV.

The chain joins TRBV6-5 to TRBJ2-7; TRBD2 aligns across 8 bases. The CDR3 loop spans 15 amino acids. Per germline, CDR1 MNHEY and CDR2 SVGAGI. V gave up 7 bases and J gave up 3 bases; unmatched junction bases: 11. As DNA, the CDR3 is TGTGCCAGCATTGCGGGTTTCAGCGGGAGCTACGAGCAGTACTTC. Encoded protein: CASIAGFSGSYEQYF.

There are a few counts of this clone. The chain uses TRBV4-2 and TRBJ1-1, with a tentative D call TRBD1 (5 bases). The CDR3 is made up of 16 amino acids. Germline CDR1 is LGHNA and CDR2 is YNFKEQ. Trimming shortened V by 0 bases and J by 4 bases, and 15 bases separated the two germline ends. The CDR3 reads CASSQDRFRATTEAFF. CDR3 DNA: TGTGCCAGCAGCCAAGATAGATTCAGGGCGACCACTGAAGCTTTCTTT.

The chain joins TRBV5-1 to TRBJ1-1; 9 bases are a match to TRBD1. This CDR3 comprises 14 residues. Unmatched junction bases numbered 4, after V lost 6 bases and J lost 1 base. Germline CDR1 SGHRS, CDR2 YFSETQ. The CDR3 DNA reads as TGCGCCAGCACCATGGGACAGGGGAACACTGAAGCTTTCTTT. Encoded protein: CASTMGQGNTEAFF.

Regarding this clone: The CDR3 ends on some other residue instead of the conserved phenylalanine or tryptophan, so this is likely a read error. No DNA is shown, since the ends of the CDR3 on it are uncertain; the CDR3 is the one TCRdb lists. The chain combines TRBV13 with TRBJ1-2. Per the germline V gene, CDR1 is PRHDT and CDR2 is FYEKMQ (reference sequence). The CDR3 length is 11 residues, termini included. The CDR3 loop reads CASSSLDRPTC.

This clone has more than one count but fewer than ten. The chain has TRBV29-1 and TRBJ2-2; 8 positions agree with TRBD1. The V gene end was trimmed by 7 bases and the J gene end by 2 bases; junction bases not matched to a gene: 6. This CDR3 is built from 14 residues. Germline V CDR1 and CDR2: SQVTM, ANQGSEA. CDR3 sequence reads: CSGGQGANTGELFF. The CDR3 DNA is TGCAGCGGTGGGCAGGGGGCAAACACCGGGGAGCTGTTTTTT.

CDR3 DNA sequence: TGCGCCAGCAGCTCCGGGGACAGTAATCAGCCCCAGCATTTT. Its protein is CASSSGDSNQPQHF. V gene TRBV4-1 combines with J gene TRBJ1-5, with 7 bases lining up with TRBD1. Looked up from germline, CDR1 is MGHRA and CDR2 is YSYEKL. V lost 5 bases, J lost 4 bases, and 5 bases stayed unmatched. The CDR3 spans 14 residues.

The chain combines TRBV18 with TRBJ2-3; D gene ambiguous. This CDR3 contains 12 residues. The germline V gene has CDR1 KGHSH and CDR2 LQKENI. Trimming removed 3 bases from V and 6 bases from J, with 7 bases in between. The CDR3 here is CASSPGRDTQYF. The CDR3 DNA follows: TGTGCCAGCTCACCTGGTAGGGATACGCAGTATTTT.

This clone was detected a few times. This sequence joins TRBV25-1 and TRBJ1-6; perhaps TRBD1 as D (5 bases). CDR1 and CDR2 from the germline V gene are MGHDK and SYGVNS. Trimming removed 6 bases at V and 5 bases at J, with 8 bases between. The CDR3 loop spans 13 amino acids. Here the CDR3 reads CASRGVDNSPLHF. CDR3 nucleotide sequence: TGTGCCAGCAGAGGGGTAGATAATTCACCCCTCCACTTT.

This clone was picked up a small number of times. This chain's CDR3 is CASSRQGARETQYF. The CDR3 coding sequence is TGTGCCAGTAGTCGACAGGGGGCGAGGGAGACCCAGTACTTC. This chain links TRBV19 with TRBJ2-5; 10 bases are shared with TRBD1. The V gene end was trimmed by 5 bases and the J gene end by 5 bases; junction bases not matched to a gene: 5. The CDR3 loop spans 14 amino acids. Germline assignment: CDR1 LNHDA and CDR2 SQIVND (reference sequence).

There are a few counts of this clone. The chain links TRBV10-3 to TRBJ1-3; D gene uncertain. The CDR3 is made up of 14 amino acids. Deletions cut 8 bases from V and 0 bases from J, with 11 bases between. Germline assignment: CDR1 ENHRY and CDR2 SYGVKD. The CDR3 is CAISGRSSGNTIYF. The CDR3 nucleotides are TGTGCCATCTCGGGCAGAAGCTCTGGAAACACCATATATTTT.

The chain recombines TRBV30 with TRBJ2-3, with D uncertain. From germline, CDR1 is GTSNPN and CDR2 SVGIG (reference sequence). The CDR3 loop spans 15 amino acids. Trimming pared 3 bases from V and 0 bases from J, leaving 13 bases between. CDR3 amino acids: CAWRLGQASTDTQYF. The CDR3 bases are TGTGCCTGGAGGCTTGGGCAGGCCAGCACAGATACGCAGTATTTT. The variable domain in full, with the rest retrieved from reference TRBV30 and TRBJ2-3, is SQTIHQWPATLVQPVGSPLSLECTVEGTSNPNLYWYRQAAGRGLQLLFYSVGIGQISSEVPQNLSASRPQDRQFILSSKKLLLSDSGFYLCAWRLGQASTDTQYFGPGTRLTVL.

This clone has a handful of counts. J is TRBJ2-3 and V is TRBV6-6, with D maybe TRBD1 (5 bases). Trimming took off 7 bases at V and 0 bases at J, with 11 bases between the two ends. The length of the CDR3 is 14 residues. Germline values: CDR1 MNHNY, CDR2 SVGAGI (reference sequence). The CDR3 nucleotides read TGTGCCAGCACCTTACAGGAGAGCACAGATACGCAGTATTTT. This gives the protein CASTLQESTDTQYF.

The chain recombines TRBV5-7 with TRBJ2-7; 9 nucleotides line up with TRBD1. TRBV5-7 counts as an open reading frame of uncertain function. This CDR3 comprises 16 residues. V shed 4 bases, J shed 6 bases, and the junction held 14 bases outside the gene matches. CDR3 amino acids: CASSPGTGGSPLEQYF. CDR3 coding DNA: TGTGCCAGCAGCCCGGGAACAGGGGGCAGTCCCCTCGAGCAGTACTTC.